This T cell receptor (beta chain) was observed in a study of human CD8 memory T cell subsets. The TCR beta sequencing libraries came from UMI-labeled 5' RACE. TCRdb derives one entry per CDR3 protein from the 5' RACE reads, leaving out DNA. In total, the table holds 5,000 to 6,500 distinct CDR3 sequences. The term TPEX covered CCR7+ PD-1+ TIGIT+ early memory CD8+ T cells that had exhausted-like traits. Per the germline V gene, CDR1 is SNHLY and CDR2 is FYNNEI. This CDR3 has 13 residues. Sample: CD8+ T cells from PBMCs. The V and J genes are TRBV2 and TRBJ2-1; TCRdb calls TRBD2, which cannot be checked without DNA. The sequence came from a human donor in good health. This CDR3 reads CASQEGEDNEQFF.